This paragraph covers one T cell receptor (beta chain) sequence. What it binds is not known. The entry originates in a study of cytomegalovirus exposure and HLA in healthy donors. Overall study results and limits: There were 160 or so TCR beta chains listed as cytomegalovirus-associated. Only CMV serostatus was available as immune exposure information.

In the PCR, 60 Vbeta and 13 Jbeta primers were used. Sequencing used immunoSEQ multiplex PCR; TCRdb keeps in-frame clones, though not all of them. This sample's table reports more than 45,000 clones. All the people who gave samples were healthy bone marrow donors. This sequence originates from a male donor in good health and CMV-seronegative. Sequencing input: PBMCs.

The CDR3 loop is CASSYVAGTYGYTF. The CDR3 DNA sequence: TGTGCCAGCAGTTACGTTGCCGGGACTTATGGCTACACCTTC. This rearrangement joins TRBV6-6 to TRBJ1-2; D may be TRBD1 (5 bases). V shed 2 bases and J shed 5 bases, with 12 bases lying between them. The germline gives CDR1 MNHNY, CDR2 SVGAGI (reference sequence). This CDR3 region has 14 residues.